Below, 28 T cell receptor beta chains from the same sample are listed, as sequenced in a study of human T cells and chemical hapten exposure. Each CDR3 protein gets one entry after TCRdb re-called the RACE reads with MiXCR. This table has around 120,000 distinct CDR3 sequences, around an eighth appearing once. Regarding time point: patch test 1, 2 weeks after DPC sensitization. As to treatment: therapeutic diphenylcyclopropenone sensitization with weekly scalp DPC. This specimen consisted of whole blood, obtained in connection with sensitization to the hapten diphenylcyclopropenone (DPC). Receptor source: a woman between 50 and 59 years old with alopecia areata. Some clones in this sample may be carry-over from other donors' samples.

This clonotype was picked up many times. CDR3 sequence (DNA): TGTGCCAGCAGCTTAGTGGTGACTAGCGGGCTGAACAATGAGCAGTTCTTC. It translates to CASSLVVTSGLNNEQFF. The chain employs TRBV7-2 and TRBJ2-1; 10 bases are a match to TRBD2. CDR3 length equals 17 residues. J lost 5 bases, V lost 1 base, and 8 bases had no gene match. Per the germline V gene, CDR1 is SGHTA and CDR2 is FQGNSA.

The gene calls are TRBV20-1 and TRBJ1-4; 7 bases agree with TRBD1. The length of the CDR3 is 14 residues. Germline values: CDR1 DFQATT, CDR2 SNEGSKA (reference sequence). V dropped 3 bases and J dropped 5; count of bases not matched to a gene: 6. The CDR3 region has the DNA TGCAGTGCTAGGAGCGAGGGGGCGAATGAAAAACTGTTTTTT. Residues: CSARSEGANEKLFF.

The V and J genes are TRBV6-5 and TRBJ1-4, with 8 bases that match TRBD1. With 4 bases clipped from V and 7 bases from J, the junction kept 5 bases outside the gene matches. Per germline, CDR1 MNHEY and CDR2 SVGAGI. The CDR3 extends over 14 amino acids. CDR3 amino acids: CASSFRDRSEKLFF. CDR3 nucleotide sequence: TGTGCCAGCAGTTTCCGGGACAGGAGTGAAAAACTGTTTTTT.

The chain couples TRBV19 to TRBJ1-4, with a possible D match to TRBD1 (5 bases). The germline V gene has CDR1 LNHDA and CDR2 SQIVND (reference sequence). Between the trimmed V and J ends, which lost 3 bases and 5 bases, there was a span of 13 bases. The CDR3 loop spans 15 amino acids. The CDR3: CASSIRWAGNEKLFF. The CDR3 nucleotides read TGTGCCAGTAGTATCCGGTGGGCAGGGAATGAAAAACTGTTTTTT.

This clonotype was seen repeatedly, ten times or more. The chain is built from TRBV7-2 and TRBJ1-1, with unresolved D. Germline CDR1 and CDR2: SGHTA and FQGNSA. V lost 1 base to trimming and J lost 11 bases, with 17 bases between them. This CDR3 is built from 14 residues. CDR3 nucleotide sequence: TGTGCCAGCAGCTTAGTTAGTTCCGGGCTTGAGGCTTTCTTT. Its protein product is CASSLVSSGLEAFF.

In the case of this clonotype: One junction end disagrees with the germline gene, perhaps due to a read error. CDR3 nucleotides: TGTGCCAGCAGCCAGACAGGGGACTCTGGATACACCATATATTTT. Translation gives CASSQTGDSGYTIYF. V and J are TRBV6-6 and TRBJ1-3; 8 nucleotides align to TRBD1. The CDR3 has 15 residues. Germline V lookup: CDR1 MNHNY, CDR2 SVGAGI (reference sequence).

This clonotype was seen a handful of times. The genes are TRBV7-6 and TRBJ2-5; TRBD2 is a possible D gene (6 bases). The CDR3 consists of 15 residues. Per germline, CDR1 SGHVS and CDR2 FNYEAQ. Trimming left V 4 bases short and J 2 bases short, with 14 bases between. This CDR3 is CASSSHLASQETQYF. The CDR3 region has the DNA TGTGCCAGCAGCTCTCACCTAGCGTCGCAAGAGACCCAGTACTTC. Drawing the rest from reference TRBV7-6 and TRBJ2-5, the complete variable domain is GAGVSQSPRYKVTKRGQDVALRCDPISGHVSLYWYRQALGQGPEFLTYFNYEAQQDKSGLPNDRFSAERPEGSISTLTIQRTEQRDSAMYRCASSSHLASQETQYFGPGTRLLVL.

V usage is TRBV10-2 and J usage is TRBJ2-7; D might be TRBD2 (7 bases). Per the germline V gene, CDR1 is WSHSY and CDR2 is SAAADI. This CDR3 comprises 13 residues. V was shortened by 8 bases and J by 7 bases, with 18 bases between the two germline ends. The CDR3 reads CASGGGELGEQYF. The CDR3 DNA reads TGCGCCAGCGGAGGGGGGGAGTTGGGAGAGCAGTACTTC.

V and J are TRBV28 and TRBJ2-4; 12 bases match TRBD1. Germline V CDR1 and CDR2: MDHEN, SYDVKM. There are 16 residues in the CDR3. The trim removed 3 bases at V and 4 bases at J, leaving 4 bases unmatched. CDR3 coding DNA: TGTGCCAGCAGTTTGTCGGGACAGGGGGCGAAAAACATTCAGTACTTC. It yields the protein CASSLSGQGAKNIQYF. The variable domain in full, with the rest retrieved from reference TRBV28 and TRBJ2-4, is DVKVTQSSRYLVKRTGEKVFLECVQDMDHENMFWYRQDPGLGLRLIYFSYDVKMKEKGDIPEGYSVSREKKERFSLILESASTNQTSMYLCASSLSGQGAKNIQYFGAGTRLSVL.

The rearrangement links TRBV6-2 or TRBV6-3 to TRBJ2-3; maybe TRBD2 (5 bases). The germline V and J ends were trimmed by 7 bases and 2 bases, with 10 bases remaining between them. Germline V gene data show CDR1 as MNHEY and CDR2 as SVGEGT. The length of the CDR3 is 13 residues. CDR3 DNA sequence: TGTGCCAGCATGGGAGATTACACAGATACGCAGTATTTT. It is translated as CASMGDYTDTQYF.

In this sample, this clonotype turned up a few times. The chain combines TRBV20-1 with TRBJ1-2; TRBD1 aligns across 7 bases. This CDR3 region has 15 residues. The junction had 7 bases not matched to a gene; V was cut back by 2 bases and J by 1 base. The germline V gene has CDR1 DFQATT and CDR2 SNEGSKA (reference sequence). The CDR3 bases are TGCAGTGCTAGAAACCCCCGGGACAGTAACTATGGCTACACCTTC. This gives the protein CSARNPRDSNYGYTF.

This clonotype occurred a few times. Here the CDR3 reads CSAPVQLEKLFF. The DNA for the CDR3 is TGCAGTGCTCCCGTCCAGTTAGAAAAACTGTTTTTT. This rearrangement joins TRBV20-1 to TRBJ1-4; D gene ambiguous. V was trimmed by 5 bases and J by 8 bases, leaving 12 bases between them. The CDR3 runs 12 residues. Per the germline V gene, CDR1 is DFQATT and CDR2 is SNEGSKA (reference sequence).

This clonotype occurred many times. The chain carries TRBV12-3 or TRBV12-4 and TRBJ2-5; no firm D call. V shed 6 bases and J shed 3 bases, with 8 bases lying between them. The CDR3 loop spans 12 amino acids. As DNA, the CDR3 is TGTGCCAGCAGCCCTAGAGAAGAGACCCAGTACTTC. Its translation is CASSPREETQYF.

Concerning this clonotype itself: One junction end does not reproduce the germline sequence, and a read error may be involved. This chain uses TRBV29-1 with TRBJ2-1; D is unresolved. The CDR3 runs 13 residues. The germline CDR1 and CDR2 sequences are SQVTM and ANQGSEA. The CDR3: CSASSSELRERFF. The CDR3 DNA is TGCAGCGCCTCCTCCTCGGAGCTCCGAGAGCGGTTCTTC.

This clonotype came up a few times. V is TRBV5-4 and J is TRBJ2-3, with D possibly being TRBD2 (6 bases). The V gene's germline CDR1 is SGHNT and CDR2 YYREEE (reference sequence). The V end was cut by 0 bases, the J end by 1 base, with 9 bases between. The CDR3 spans 15 residues. The CDR3 sequence: CASSLALAGTDTQYF. The DNA for the CDR3 is TGTGCCAGCAGCTTGGCATTAGCGGGCACAGATACGCAGTATTTT.

This clonotype was picked up many times. The chain couples TRBV6-6 to TRBJ1-1, with TRBD1 as a possible D gene (6 bases). Trimming cost V 2 bases and J 2 bases, with 15 bases left between them. Germline CDR1 reads MNHNY; CDR2 reads SVGAGI (reference sequence). The CDR3 totals 16 residues. The CDR3 here is CASSYGGRGGNTEAFF. CDR3 in DNA: TGTGCCAGCAGTTACGGGGGGCGAGGGGGAAACACTGAAGCTTTCTTT.

The table lists this clonotype with many counts. CDR3 sequence reads: CATRQEVNTEAFF. The CDR3 coding sequence is TGTGCCACCAGACAGGAAGTGAACACTGAAGCTTTCTTT. V and J are TRBV24-1 and TRBJ1-1; D might be TRBD1 (5 bases). Germline-derived CDR1 and CDR2 are KGHDR and SFDVKD. Trimming left V 7 bases short and J 0 bases short, with 8 bases between. The CDR3 covers 13 residues.

There are many counts of this clonotype. This sequence joins TRBV18 and TRBJ2-7, with unresolved D. V lost 1 base to trimming and J lost 0 bases, with 10 bases between them. This CDR3 is built from 15 residues. Per germline, CDR1 KGHSH and CDR2 LQKENI. CDR3 region: CASSPQSTPSYEQYF. For the CDR3, the DNA is TGTGCCAGCTCACCACAATCAACACCCTCCTACGAGCAGTACTTC.

This clonotype was counted ten times or more. The V and J genes are TRBV28 and TRBJ1-6, with D perhaps TRBD1 (6 bases). This CDR3 has 14 residues. Trimming took 8 bases from V and 5 from J, leaving 13 bases between them. Germline V lookup: CDR1 MDHEN, CDR2 SYDVKM. CDR3 nucleotides: TGTGCCAGCTCCCTAACAGGGAATAATTCACCCCTCCACTTT. Protein: CASSLTGNNSPLHF.

This clonotype has a handful of counts. This chain connects TRBV20-1 to TRBJ2-3; no definite D call. The CDR3 totals 14 residues. Trimming took 4 bases from V and 2 from J, leaving 13 bases between them. Per germline, CDR1 DFQATT and CDR2 SNEGSKA (reference sequence). DNA for the CDR3: TGCAGTGCTACTACCTTACAGTACACAGATACGCAGTATTTT. It codes for CSATTLQYTDTQYF.

At least ten counts were recorded for this clonotype. The chain uses TRBV7-8 and TRBJ1-1, with a tentative D call TRBD1 (5 bases). The CDR3 is made up of 15 amino acids. The germline V and J ends were trimmed by 1 base and 6 bases, with 15 bases remaining between them. Germline CDR1 reads SGHVS; CDR2 reads FQNEAQ. The CDR3 nucleotides read TGTGCCAGCAGCTTAGTGCCAGGGTTCACCCCTGAAGCTTTCTTT. This sequence encodes CASSLVPGFTPEAFF.

This clonotype was observed a handful of times. This chain uses TRBV11-2 with TRBJ2-3; D gene unclear. The CDR3 is 15 amino acids. CDR1 and CDR2 from the germline V gene are SGHAT and FQNNGV. V was trimmed by 5 bases and J by 2 bases, leaving 14 bases between them. This chain's CDR3 is CASSPLDPNTDTQYF. CDR3 nucleotide sequence: TGTGCCAGCAGCCCCCTTGACCCCAACACAGATACGCAGTATTTT.

This clonotype appeared many times. V and J are TRBV28 and TRBJ2-5; unclear D gene. Germline CDR1 reads MDHEN; CDR2 reads SYDVKM. V lost 3 bases and J 1 base, leaving 3 bases between the germline ends. CDR3 length equals 12 residues. This CDR3 reads CASSLFQETQYF. The CDR3 bases are TGTGCCAGCAGTTTGTTCCAAGAGACCCAGTACTTC.

The gene calls are TRBV6-1 and TRBJ2-7; TRBD1 agrees at 7 bases. The CDR3 is 14 residues long. The V and J ends lost 3 bases and 6 bases, in that order; junction bases with no gene match: 8. Germline V lookup: CDR1 MNHNS, CDR2 SASEGT. CDR3 sequence reads: CASSENRGRSEQYF. The CDR3 DNA reads as TGTGCCAGCAGTGAGAACAGGGGAAGGAGCGAGCAGTACTTC.

This clonotype was counted many times. The J gene is TRBJ1-2, the V gene TRBV21-1. TRBV21-1 is assigned pseudogene status. The CDR3 runs to 14 residues. CDR3 nucleotide sequence: TGTGCCAGCAGCAAAGAAGGCCCAATGGGTGGCTACACCTTC. As protein: CASSKEGPMGGYTF.

This clonotype occurred many times. The rearrangement links TRBV11-2 to TRBJ2-3, with 10 bases fitting TRBD2. The germline V gene has CDR1 SGHAT and CDR2 FQNNGV. The junction had 4 bases not matched to a gene; V was cut back by 4 bases and J by 0 bases. CDR3 length: 16 residues. In nucleotides, the CDR3 is TGTGCCAGCAGCTCCACTAGCGGGGTTAGCACAGATACGCAGTATTTT. This sequence encodes CASSSTSGVSTDTQYF.

The chain recombines TRBV20-1 with TRBJ2-7; D may be TRBD2 (6 bases). Between the trimmed V and J ends, which lost 6 bases and 6 bases, there was a span of 27 bases. Germline loops: CDR1 DFQATT, CDR2 SNEGSKA (reference sequence). CDR3 length: 16 amino acids. CDR3 nucleotide sequence: TGCAGTGCCGACAACCTAACGAGGGACTTCCAGGGCGAGCAGTACTTC. The encoded protein is CSADNLTRDFQGEQYF.

This clonotype was recorded many times. The chain uses TRBV7-9 and TRBJ1-4, with no clear D. Germline V gene lookup returns CDR1 SEHNR and CDR2 FQNEAQ (reference sequence). Between the trimmed V and J ends, which lost 7 bases and 0 bases, there was a span of 6 bases. This CDR3 contains 13 residues. This CDR3 reads CASIGTTNEKLFF. CDR3 nucleotide sequence: TGTGCCAGCATTGGTACAACTAATGAAAAACTGTTTTTT.